This T cell receptor (beta chain) was documented in a study of blood T cell repertoires in COVID-19. Study overall: Specimens from acute and convalescent COVID-19 originated in the United States, Italy and Spain. PBMCs, B-cell-depleted T cells, or T cells provided the cDNA or gDNA that made up the material.

The CDR3 has 13 amino acids. Trimming took 8 bases from V and 0 from J; bases not matched to a gene: 3. As originally analysed: The assay estimated nucleated cells by amplifying reference gene primers. The assay was immunoSEQ multiplex PCR, and TCRdb's table has in-frame clones only and misses some. V, J and clone size derive from that table, while D and trimming were established from the DNA sequence. This table holds a few hundred thousand clones, roughly 90% found once. The TCR sequence derives from a young man who had recovered from COVID-19. Sequenced sample: peripheral blood. V and J are TRBV12-3 or TRBV12-4 and TRBJ1-1; TRBD1 agrees at 7 bases. The CDR3 loop is CASRGQVNTEAFF. DNA of the CDR3: TGTGCCAGCCGAGGACAGGTGAACACTGAAGCTTTCTTT.